Here is one T cell receptor beta chain with its context. The antigen is unknown. PCR was performed using 60 Vbeta and 13 Jbeta primers. The repertoire was sequenced with immunoSEQ multiplex PCR; TCRdb's copy has only in-frame clones and lacks some. Found here are 90,000 to 150,000 clones, 81% of them singletons; the top ten hold less than 2.5%. Germline loops: CDR1 SGHTA, CDR2 FQGNSA. The CDR3 loop spans 15 amino acids. V trimming: 5 bases; J trimming: 6 bases; junction bases outside the gene matches: 9. The data belong to a study of cytomegalovirus exposure and HLA in healthy donors. Findings of the study overall: Later analysis identified 15,000 to 20,000 TCR beta sequences associated with HLA alleles, using a false discovery rate threshold of 0.05. A reported reduction in N-insertions relative to the roughly 640-donor mean was seen in an Asian-associated ancestry cluster in a later analysis. Prediction of most subjects' HLA-A and HLA-B alleles by TCR beta sequences was reportedly accurate. Sequencing likely produced, as an artifact, a cluster of highly shared sequence variants.

The rearrangement links TRBV7-2 to TRBJ2-2, with TRBD1 matching over 7 bases. The TCR comes from a woman in her 40s in good health and CMV-seronegative. Input material: PBMCs. The DNA of the CDR3 is TGTGCCAGCAGCCCTCGGCAGGGGGTTGCCGGGGAGCTGTTTTTT. Its protein is CASSPRQGVAGELFF.